Each of the 9 T cell receptor beta chains below was sequenced from the same sample in a study of blood T cell repertoires in COVID-19. Profiled with immunoSEQ multiplex PCR; TCRdb holds only in-frame clones, not every one. The sample has 150,000 to 200,000 clones; approximately 83% are singletons. Input material: peripheral blood. The receptors stem from a human donor with acute or convalescent COVID-19. The donor label of this sample is uncertain.

The chain employs TRBV6-5 and TRBJ2-7; tentatively, D is TRBD2 (5 bases). Trimming shortened V by 6 bases and J by 4 bases, and 16 bases separated the two germline ends. This CDR3 comprises 14 residues. Looked up from germline, CDR1 is MNHEY and CDR2 is SVGAGI. The CDR3 region is CASRESLGSYEQYF. DNA of the CDR3: TGTGCCAGCAGGGAGTCCCTGGGGAGTTACGAGCAGTACTTC.

This chain connects TRBV28 to TRBJ1-2; 11 nucleotides line up with TRBD1. The CDR3 is 16 amino acids. The germline V gene has CDR1 MDHEN and CDR2 SYDVKM. Trimming took 10 bases from V and 1 from J; bases not matched to a gene: 11. The CDR3 DNA follows: TGTGCCACCCACGGGACAGGGGGACCTATTAACTATGGCTACACCTTC. Translating it yields CATHGTGGPINYGYTF.

The chain has TRBV7-8 and TRBJ2-6, with no clear D. The CDR3 loop spans 16 amino acids. Germline assignment: CDR1 SGHVS and CDR2 FQNEAQ. The ends were cut back, 10 bases at V and 1 base at J, with 17 bases in the middle. The CDR3 DNA follows: TGTGCCACCACGAGTCTAGTTCCGTCTGGGGCCAACGTCCTGACTTTC. Protein sequence: CATTSLVPSGANVLTF.

The chain uses TRBV11-2 and TRBJ2-7, with D maybe TRBD1 (5 bases). The germline V and J ends were trimmed by 3 bases and 1 base, with 10 bases remaining between them. This CDR3 is built from 14 residues. Germline V gene lookup returns CDR1 SGHAT and CDR2 FQNNGV. The CDR3 loop is CASSFTGASYEQYF. As DNA, the CDR3 is TGTGCCAGCAGCTTCACTGGGGCGTCCTACGAGCAGTACTTC.

This clone was seen just once. This chain connects TRBV7-9 to TRBJ1-2; TRBD1 aligns across 7 bases. The ends lost 3 bases at V and 8 bases at J; junction bases unmatched: 15. CDR3 length: 16 amino acids. CDR1 and CDR2 (germline): SEHNR, FQNEAQ (reference sequence). CDR3 in amino acids: CASSLTFGRGISGYTF. The CDR3 DNA sequence: TGTGCCAGCAGCTTGACTTTCGGCAGGGGGATCTCGGGCTACACCTTC.

V and J are TRBV7-2 and TRBJ1-1, with 8 bases matching TRBD1. The trim removed 3 bases at V and 4 bases at J, leaving 7 bases unmatched. Germline-derived CDR1 and CDR2 are SGHTA and FQGNSA. The CDR3 loop spans 15 amino acids. CDR3 DNA sequence: TGTGCCAGCAGCTTCTCCGGACAGGGAGGCACTGAAGCTTTCTTT. Residues: CASSFSGQGGTEAFF.

The chain combines TRBV5-5 with TRBJ2-2; a possible D gene is TRBD2 (7 bases). The V and J ends lost 4 bases and 7 bases respectively, with 14 bases between them. In germline, CDR1 is SGHKS, CDR2 YYEKEE (reference sequence). This CDR3 contains 14 residues. The CDR3: CASSGQGRVGELFF. In DNA, the CDR3 is TGTGCCAGCAGCGGGCAGGGGAGGGTCGGGGAGCTGTTTTTT. Variable domain in full (rest from reference TRBV5-5 and TRBJ2-2): DAGVTQSPTHLIKTRGQQVTLRCSPISGHKSVSWYQQVLGQGPQFIFQYYEKEERGRGNFPDRFSARQFPNYSSELNVNALLLGDSALYLCASSGQGRVGELFFGEGSRLTVL.

J is TRBJ2-7 and V is TRBV9; tentatively, D is TRBD1 (5 bases). The V end was cut by 4 bases, the J end by 0 bases, with 11 bases between. Looked up from germline, CDR1 is SGDLS and CDR2 is YYNGEE. CDR3 length equals 14 residues. Here the CDR3 DNA reads TGTGCCAGCAGCCCCGGACAAGCCTCCTACGAGCAGTACTTC. It encodes CASSPGQASYEQYF.

A remark on this clone: The sample holds other DNA sequences that translate to the same CDR3. This sequence joins TRBV6-5 and TRBJ2-2; 7 bases fit TRBD2. From germline, CDR1 is MNHEY and CDR2 SVGAGI. The ends lost 2 bases at V and 1 base at J; junction bases unmatched: 4. The CDR3 spans 16 residues. CDR3 DNA sequence: TGTGCCAGCAGTTACAGGGGCGGGGGGAACACCGGGGAGCTGTTTTTT. Protein: CASSYRGGGNTGELFF.